Listed below are T cell receptor beta chains from one sample, sequenced in a study of blood T cell repertoires in COVID-19. The table came from immunoSEQ multiplex PCR; TCRdb's copy has only in-frame clones and leaves some out. The sample lists around 150,000 clones, around 80% occurring once. The sequencing sample was made of peripheral blood. The receptor source for this set is a woman aged 45-59 years with acute or convalescent COVID-19. CDR3s include the opening cysteine and the closing phenylalanine or tryptophan. The D gene is left open where the match is weak. Clone size is shown for a subset of rows, as once, few, many or a class of expanded clone.

D: TRBD1; V: TRBV7-2; J: TRBJ1-3; size: -; DNA: TGTGCCAGCAGCTTAGCCCCAGGGGGAGCTGGAAACACCATATATTTT; CDR3: CASSLAPGGAGNTIYF
D: TRBD1; V: TRBV7-9; J: TRBJ1-1; size: -; DNA: TGTGCCAGCAGCCACACCGGGACAGGGGTTGAGGCTTTCTTT; CDR3: CASSHTGTGVEAFF
D: TRBD2; V: TRBV27; J: TRBJ2-1; size: -; DNA: TGTGCCAGCAGGCGTAGCGGGGGGCCCAATGAGCAGTTCTTC; CDR3: CASRRSGGPNEQFF
D: -; V: TRBV2; J: TRBJ2-3; size: -; DNA: TGTGCCAGCAGTGTCACAGGGACAGATACGCAGTATTTT; CDR3: CASSVTGTDTQYF
D: -; V: TRBV2; J: TRBJ1-2; size: -; DNA: TGTGCCAGCTTGGGCAGGGGCTACGACTATGGCTACACCTTC; CDR3: CASLGRGYDYGYTF
D: -; V: TRBV7-3; J: TRBJ1-1; size: -; DNA: TGTGCCAGCAGCTTAATCGTACCGGGGGAAACTGAAGCTTTCTTT; CDR3: CASSLIVPGETEAFF
D: -; V: TRBV28; J: TRBJ1-1; size: -; DNA: TGTGCCAGCAGTTCAGCCGCGGGAGGGGCCACTGAAGCTTTCTTT; CDR3: CASSSAAGGATEAFF
D: -; V: TRBV7-9; J: TRBJ1-1; size: -; DNA: TGTGCCAGCAGCAAGACTGCGGGGCACACTGAAGCTTTCTTT; CDR3: CASSKTAGHTEAFF
D: -; V: TRBV18; J: TRBJ2-7; size: -; DNA: TGTGCCAGCTCACCACAATTGATTGGGGAGCCCTACGAGCAGTACTTC; CDR3: CASSPQLIGEPYEQYF
D: TRBD1; V: TRBV19; J: TRBJ1-1; size: -; DNA: TGTGCCAGTAGTATAGCAAGGACAGGTAAGAACACTGAAGCTTTCTTT; CDR3: CASSIARTGKNTEAFF
D: TRBD1; V: TRBV7-3; J: TRBJ1-6; size: -; DNA: TGTGCCAGCAGCGTCCGGGACAGGGAAAATTCACCCCTCCACTTT; CDR3: CASSVRDRENSPLHF
D: -; V: TRBV11-2; J: TRBJ1-1; size: -; DNA: TGTGCCAGCAGCTTAGCGGGGGTTGACACTGAAGCTTTCTTT; CDR3: CASSLAGVDTEAFF
D: -; V: TRBV18; J: TRBJ1-1; size: few; DNA: TGTGCCAGCTCATTCGACAGGATTAACACTGAAGCTTTCTTT; CDR3: CASSFDRINTEAFF
D: -; V: TRBV28; J: TRBJ2-2; size: once; DNA: TGTGCCAGCAGCCTCTTCAGGGAAGGGGAGCTGTTTTTT; CDR3: CASSLFREGELFF
D: -; V: TRBV5-6; J: TRBJ1-6; size: -; DNA: TGTGCCAGCAGCCGTTGGACAGATTCACCCCTCCACTTT; CDR3: CASSRWTDSPLHF
D: TRBD1; V: TRBV6-5; J: TRBJ1-2; size: -; DNA: TGTGCCAGCGAGACAGGGGGGACTAACTATGGCTACACCTTC; CDR3: CASETGGTNYGYTF
D: TRBD1; V: TRBV7-2; J: TRBJ1-3; size: -; DNA: TGTGCCAGCGGGGTACAGGGGGGAGACACCATATATTTT; CDR3: CASGVQGGDTIYF
D: TRBD1; V: TRBV7-9; J: TRBJ2-3; size: -; DNA: TGTGCCAGCAGCAGGCGGACAGGCTTAACAGATACGCAGTATTTT; CDR3: CASSRRTGLTDTQYF
D: TRBD1; V: TRBV14; J: TRBJ2-7; size: -; DNA: TGTGCCAGCAGCCTTTTCGACGGACAGGGAGAGCAGTACTTC; CDR3: CASSLFDGQGEQYF
D: -; V: TRBV12-3/TRBV12-4; J: TRBJ1-1; size: -; DNA: TGTGCCAGCAGTTTCGAGGGGAACACTGAAGCTTTCTTT; CDR3: CASSFEGNTEAFF
D: -; V: TRBV9; J: TRBJ1-2; size: -; DNA: TGTGCCAGCAATCGCATCGGAGACCGGTATGGCTACACCTTC; CDR3: CASNRIGDRYGYTF
D: -; V: TRBV3-1/TRBV3-2; J: TRBJ1-5; size: few; DNA: TGTGCCAGCAGCCAAGGAAGCTATCAGCCCCAGCATTTT; CDR3: CASSQGSYQPQHF
D: TRBD1; V: TRBV5-4; J: TRBJ1-6; size: few; DNA: TGTGCCAGCAGGGGACAGGGTAATAATTCACCCCTCCACTTT; CDR3: CASRGQGNNSPLHF
D: -; V: TRBV2; J: TRBJ1-5; size: -; DNA: TGTGCCAGCAGTTTCGTCACGGGGAATCAGCCCCAGCATTTT; CDR3: CASSFVTGNQPQHF
D: -; V: TRBV4-3; J: TRBJ2-3; size: -; DNA: TGCGCCAGCAGCCAAGATCCCACGCTATCAGATACGCAGTATTTT; CDR3: CASSQDPTLSDTQYF
D: -; V: TRBV7-9; J: TRBJ2-3; size: -; DNA: TGTGCCAGCAGCCGTCGGGGAGGTACAGATACGCAGTATTTT; CDR3: CASSRRGGTDTQYF
D: TRBD2; V: TRBV4-2; J: TRBJ2-5; size: -; DNA: TGTGCCAGCAGCCGATTAGGACTAGCGGGGGGGACCCAAGAGACCCAGTACTTC; CDR3: CASSRLGLAGGTQETQYF
D: -; V: TRBV5-5; J: TRBJ1-6; size: -; DNA: TGTGCCAGCAGTTTCCAGGGAGGAGGGTATAATTCACCCCTCCACTTT; CDR3: CASSFQGGGYNSPLHF
D: -; V: TRBV27; J: TRBJ2-7; size: -; DNA: TGTGCCAGCAGTTTATATCGGGGCTACGAGCAGTACTTC; CDR3: CASSLYRGYEQYF
D: -; V: TRBV6-5; J: TRBJ1-2; size: once; DNA: TGTGCCAGCAGGCCCGGGGCCTGGGAGGACGGCTACACCTTC; CDR3: CASRPGAWEDGYTF
D: TRBD1; V: TRBV9; J: TRBJ2-7; size: -; DNA: TGTGCCAGCAGTTCCGGGACAGGGTCCTACGAGCAGTACTTC; CDR3: CASSSGTGSYEQYF